Listed below are T cell receptor beta chains from one sample, sequenced in a study of a mutant IDH1 vaccine in newly diagnosed glioma. The antigens these receptors bind are not known. Profiled with immunoSEQ multiplex PCR; TCRdb holds only in-frame clones, not every one. The data contain 77,000 or so clones, roughly four fifths of them singletons. This specimen was PBMCs, taken from a glioma patient whose treatment included an IDH1 peptide vaccine. The receptors derive from a man between 40 and 49 years old with glioma. Each CDR3 is given with its conserved first and last residue. D genes are given only for firm matches. Not all rows give a size; the values are once, few, many and, for expanded clones, a class.

>NA|13|NA|TRBV4-3|TRBJ2-7
TGCGCCAGCAGCCAAGATTGGGCAGGCGAGCAGTACTTC
CASSQDWAGEQYF
>once|15|TRBD1|TRBV5-4|TRBJ1-2
TGTGCCAGCAGCTCCCCCGACAGGGGGCGATCTGGCTACACCTTC
CASSSPDRGRSGYTF
>NA|13|NA|TRBV5-1|TRBJ2-7
TGCGCCAGCAGCTTGGGACTCAACTACGAGCAGTACTTC
CASSLGLNYEQYF
>NA|13|TRBD2|TRBV11-1|TRBJ2-1
TGTGCCAGCAGCGAGACTAGCGGGCATGAGCAGTTCTTC
CASSETSGHEQFF
>NA|15|NA|TRBV11-3|TRBJ2-3
TGTGCCAGCAGCTTCGGGGGTAGGAGCACAGATACGCAGTATTTT
CASSFGGRSTDTQYF
>once|14|NA|TRBV4-3|TRBJ1-6
TGCGCCAGCAGCGAATGGCTGAAAAATTCACCCCTCCACTTT
CASSEWLKNSPLHF
>NA|18|TRBD2|TRBV7-9|TRBJ2-5
TGTGCCAGCAGCTTAGCCTCAAGCGGGAGGCCCTACCAAGAGACCCAGTACTTC
CASSLASSGRPYQETQYF
>NA|13|NA|TRBV28|TRBJ1-2
TGTGCCAGCAAAGACATAACCTGGCATGGCTACACCTTC
CASKDITWHGYTF
>NA|16|NA|TRBV4-3|TRBJ2-2
TGCGCCAGCAGCCATCGACAGGGACTGAGCACCGGGGAGCTGTTTTTT
CASSHRQGLSTGELFF
>NA|15|NA|TRBV11-3|TRBJ1-5
TGTGCCAGCAGCTTAGCCAGCAATAGCAATCAGCCCCAGCATTTT
CASSLASNSNQPQHF
>NA|17|TRBD2|TRBV9|TRBJ2-5
TGTGCCAGCAGCGTAGTAGGCCAGCGGGGGCACCAAGAGACCCAGTACTTC
CASSVVGQRGHQETQYF
>NA|15|TRBD1|TRBV18|TRBJ1-5
TGTGCCAGCTCACCAAAGGACAGGGGGATTGAGCCCCAGCATTTT
CASSPKDRGIEPQHF
>NA|15|NA|TRBV18|TRBJ2-5
TGTGCCAGCTCACCACTCGGGGGCAGCCAAGAGACCCAGTACTTC
CASSPLGGSQETQYF
>NA|14|TRBD1|TRBV7-2|TRBJ2-5
TGTGCCAGCAGCACCCGGGACAGCGAAGAGACCCAGTACTTC
CASSTRDSEETQYF
>NA|15|TRBD1|TRBV5-6|TRBJ2-7
TGTGCCAGCAGCCCAGTGACGGACAGGGGCTACGAGCAGTACTTC
CASSPVTDRGYEQYF
>NA|18|TRBD2|TRBV4-3|TRBJ2-7
TGCGCCAGCAGCCAAGAGGCCTCCCGGGACTACCTCTCCTACGAGCAGTACTTC
CASSQEASRDYLSYEQYF
>NA|13|NA|TRBV6-6|TRBJ1-6
TGTGCCAGCAGTGGAACCGGGGATTCACCCCTCCACTTT
CASSGTGDSPLHF
>few|14|NA|TRBV30|TRBJ1-1
TGTGCCTGGAGCCAAGGGTCCGGGAACACTGAAGCTTTCTTT
CAWSQGSGNTEAFF
>NA|15|TRBD1|TRBV2|TRBJ1-2
TGTGCCAGCAGTGAAGTGCAGGGGGTGTCGGGCGGCTACACCTTC
CASSEVQGVSGGYTF
>NA|12|NA|TRBV2|TRBJ2-1
TGTGCCAGCAGTGAAATGGTCCTGCTAGAGTTCTTC
CASSEMVLLEFF
>NA|9|NA|TRBV30|TRBJ1-2
TGTGCCTGGGGGTATGGCTACACCTTC
CAWGYGYTF
>NA|16|NA|TRBV10-3|TRBJ2-6
TGTGCCATCACCCCCCGGGCCCTCTCTGGGGCCAACGTCCTGACTTTC
CAITPRALSGANVLTF
>few|14|NA|TRBV30|TRBJ1-5
TGTGCCTGGAGGACAAGTAGCAGCAATCAGCCCCAGCATTTT
CAWRTSSSNQPQHF
>NA|15|TRBD1|TRBV30|TRBJ1-1
TGTGCCTGGAGTTCACAACAGGGGCGGGGGACTGAAGCTTTCTTT
CAWSSQQGRGTEAFF
>NA|15|NA|TRBV5-6|TRBJ2-1
TGTGCCAGCAGCACGCCGGGACTGGGCCACAATGAGCAGTTCTTC
CASSTPGLGHNEQFF